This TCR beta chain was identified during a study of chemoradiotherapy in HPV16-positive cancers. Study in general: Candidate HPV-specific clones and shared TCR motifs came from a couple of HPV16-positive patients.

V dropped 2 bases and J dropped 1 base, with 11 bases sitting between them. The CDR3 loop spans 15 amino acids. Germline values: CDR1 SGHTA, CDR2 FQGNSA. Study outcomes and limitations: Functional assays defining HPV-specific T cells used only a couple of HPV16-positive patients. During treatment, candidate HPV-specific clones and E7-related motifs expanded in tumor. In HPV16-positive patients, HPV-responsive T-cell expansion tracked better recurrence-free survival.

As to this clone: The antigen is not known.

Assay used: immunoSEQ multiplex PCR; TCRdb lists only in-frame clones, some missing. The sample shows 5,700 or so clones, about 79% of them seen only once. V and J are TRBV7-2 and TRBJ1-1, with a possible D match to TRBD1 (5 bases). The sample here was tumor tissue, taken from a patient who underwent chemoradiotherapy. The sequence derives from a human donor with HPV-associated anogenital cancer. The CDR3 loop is CASSLLWGGNTEAFF. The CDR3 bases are TGTGCCAGCAGCTTATTGTGGGGCGGGAACACTGAAGCTTTCTTT.